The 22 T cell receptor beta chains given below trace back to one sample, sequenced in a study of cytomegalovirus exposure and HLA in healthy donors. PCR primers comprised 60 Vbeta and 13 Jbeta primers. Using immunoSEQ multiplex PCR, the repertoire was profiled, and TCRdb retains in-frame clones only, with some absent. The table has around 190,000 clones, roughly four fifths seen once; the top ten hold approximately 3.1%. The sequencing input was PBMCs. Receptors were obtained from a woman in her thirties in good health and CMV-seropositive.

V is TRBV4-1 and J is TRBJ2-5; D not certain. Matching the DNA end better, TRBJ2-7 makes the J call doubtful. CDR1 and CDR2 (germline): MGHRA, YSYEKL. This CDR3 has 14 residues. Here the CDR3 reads CASSQDPGTYEQYF. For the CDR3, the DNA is TGCGCCAGCAGCCAAGACCCTGGTACCTACGAGCAGTACTTC.

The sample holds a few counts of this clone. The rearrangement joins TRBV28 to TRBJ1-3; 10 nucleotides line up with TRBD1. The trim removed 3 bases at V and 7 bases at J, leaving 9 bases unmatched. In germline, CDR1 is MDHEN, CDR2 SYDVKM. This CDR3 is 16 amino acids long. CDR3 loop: CASSFERGTGVNTIYF. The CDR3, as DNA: TGTGCCAGCAGTTTTGAGCGGGGGACAGGGGTTAACACCATATATTTT.

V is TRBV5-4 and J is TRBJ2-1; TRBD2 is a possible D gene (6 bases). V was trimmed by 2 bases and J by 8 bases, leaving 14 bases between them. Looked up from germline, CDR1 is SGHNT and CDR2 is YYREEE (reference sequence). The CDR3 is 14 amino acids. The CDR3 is CASSFRGGTDEQFF. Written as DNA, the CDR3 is TGTGCCAGCAGCTTTCGGGGCGGGACCGATGAGCAGTTCTTC.

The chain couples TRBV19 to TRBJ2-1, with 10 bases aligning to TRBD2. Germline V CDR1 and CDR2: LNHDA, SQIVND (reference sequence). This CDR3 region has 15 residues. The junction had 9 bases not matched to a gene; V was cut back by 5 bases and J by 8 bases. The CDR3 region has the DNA TGTGCCAGTAGTCCCCTAGCGGGAGCAACTCATGAGCAGTTCTTC. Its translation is CASSPLAGATHEQFF.

CDR3 amino acids: CASSPGLTYEQYF. As DNA, the CDR3 is TGTGCCAGCTCACCAGGACTAACCTACGAGCAGTACTTC. The V call is TRBV18, the J call TRBJ2-7, with D possibly matching TRBD2 (6 bases). Trimming took 2 bases from V and 2 from J, leaving 7 bases between them. The CDR3 extends over 13 amino acids. Germline loops: CDR1 KGHSH, CDR2 LQKENI.

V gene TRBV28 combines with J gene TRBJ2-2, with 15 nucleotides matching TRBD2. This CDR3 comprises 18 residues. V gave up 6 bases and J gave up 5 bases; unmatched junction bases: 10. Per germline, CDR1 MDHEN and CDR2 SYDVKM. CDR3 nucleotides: TGTGCCAGCAGCTGGACTAGCGGGAGGGCCATTGATACCGGGGAGCTGTTTTTT. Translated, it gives CASSWTSGRAIDTGELFF.

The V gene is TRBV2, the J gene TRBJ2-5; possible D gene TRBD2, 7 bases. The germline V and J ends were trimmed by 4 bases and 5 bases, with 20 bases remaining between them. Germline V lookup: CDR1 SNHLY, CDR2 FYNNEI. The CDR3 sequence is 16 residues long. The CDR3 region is CASSGGAGREIETQYF. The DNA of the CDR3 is TGTGCCAGCAGTGGGGGGGCTGGGCGGGAGATTGAGACCCAGTACTTC.

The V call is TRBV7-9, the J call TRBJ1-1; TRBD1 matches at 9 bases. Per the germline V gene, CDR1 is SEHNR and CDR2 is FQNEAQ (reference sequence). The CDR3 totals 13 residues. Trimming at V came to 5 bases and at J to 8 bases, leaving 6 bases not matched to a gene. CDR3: CASSAGTGREAFF. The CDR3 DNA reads TGTGCCAGCAGCGCCGGGACAGGGCGGGAAGCTTTCTTT.

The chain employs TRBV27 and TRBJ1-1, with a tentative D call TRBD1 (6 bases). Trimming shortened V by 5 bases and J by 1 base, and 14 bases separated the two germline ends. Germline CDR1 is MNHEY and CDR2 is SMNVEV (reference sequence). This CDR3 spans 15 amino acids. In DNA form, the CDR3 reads TGTGCCAGCAGTAACAGGGTGGGAAGGAACACTGAAGCTTTCTTT. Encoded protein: CASSNRVGRNTEAFF.

The CDR3 loop reads CATSRRDRVRETQYF. The CDR3, as DNA: TGTGCCACCAGCAGGAGGGACAGGGTGAGGGAGACCCAGTACTTC. The chain carries TRBV15 and TRBJ2-5, with 9 positions matching TRBD1. The germline V gene has CDR1 LNHNV and CDR2 YYDKDF (reference sequence). CDR3 size: 15 residues. After removal of 3 bases from V and 5 bases from J, the junction contained 7 bases not matched to a gene.

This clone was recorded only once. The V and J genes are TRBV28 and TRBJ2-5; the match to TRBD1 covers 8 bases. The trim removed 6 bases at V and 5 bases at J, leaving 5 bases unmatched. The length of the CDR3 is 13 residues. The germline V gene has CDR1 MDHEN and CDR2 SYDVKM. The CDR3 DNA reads TGTGCCAGCAGCCGGACAGGGCGGGAGACCCAGTACTTC. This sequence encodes CASSRTGRETQYF.

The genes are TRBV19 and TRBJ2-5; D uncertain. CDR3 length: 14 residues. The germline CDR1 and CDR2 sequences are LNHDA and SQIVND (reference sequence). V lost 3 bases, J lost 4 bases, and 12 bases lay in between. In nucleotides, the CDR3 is TGTGCCAGTAGTATTCCCGAGTACAGAGAGACCCAGTACTTC. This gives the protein CASSIPEYRETQYF.

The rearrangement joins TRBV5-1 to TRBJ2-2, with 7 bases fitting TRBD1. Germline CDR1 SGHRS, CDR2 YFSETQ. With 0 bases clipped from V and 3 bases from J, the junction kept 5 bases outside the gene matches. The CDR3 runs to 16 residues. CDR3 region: CASSLDRGVDTGELFF. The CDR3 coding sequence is TGCGCCAGCAGCTTGGACAGGGGAGTGGACACCGGGGAGCTGTTTTTT.

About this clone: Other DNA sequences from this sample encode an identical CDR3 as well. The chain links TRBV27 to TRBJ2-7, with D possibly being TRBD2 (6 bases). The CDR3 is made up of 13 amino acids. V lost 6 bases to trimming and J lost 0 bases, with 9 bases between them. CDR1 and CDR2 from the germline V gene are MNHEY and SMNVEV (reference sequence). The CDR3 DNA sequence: TGTGCCAGCAGCCCGGGACTCTCCTACGAGCAGTACTTC. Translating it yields CASSPGLSYEQYF.

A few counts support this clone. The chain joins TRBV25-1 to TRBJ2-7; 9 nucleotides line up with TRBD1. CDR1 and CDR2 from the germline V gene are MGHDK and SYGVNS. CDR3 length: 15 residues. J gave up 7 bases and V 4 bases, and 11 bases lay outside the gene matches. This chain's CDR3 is CASSGAGTGPSEQYF. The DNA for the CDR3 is TGTGCCAGCAGTGGCGCCGGGACAGGGCCGTCTGAGCAGTACTTC.

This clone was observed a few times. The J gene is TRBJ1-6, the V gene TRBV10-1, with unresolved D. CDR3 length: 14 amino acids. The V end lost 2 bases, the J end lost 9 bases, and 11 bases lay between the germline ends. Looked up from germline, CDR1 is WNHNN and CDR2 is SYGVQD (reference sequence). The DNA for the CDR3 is TGCGCCAGCAGTGAGAGCCTCGAGGGTTCACCCCTCCACTTT. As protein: CASSESLEGSPLHF.

The CDR3 here is CASSLDSSGSSGTDTQYF. The CDR3 coding sequence is TGTGCCAGCAGCTTAGATTCTAGCGGGTCATCCGGGACAGATACGCAGTATTTT. The rearrangement links TRBV11-2 to TRBJ2-3, with TRBD2 matching over 8 bases. Germline-derived CDR1 and CDR2 are SGHAT and FQNNGV. With V trimmed by 0 bases and J by 3 bases, 11 bases remained unmatched. The CDR3 is 18 residues long.

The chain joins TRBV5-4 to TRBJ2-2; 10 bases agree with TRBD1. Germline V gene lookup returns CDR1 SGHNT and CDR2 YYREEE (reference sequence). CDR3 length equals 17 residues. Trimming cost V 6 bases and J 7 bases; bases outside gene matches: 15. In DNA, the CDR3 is TGTGCCAGCACCAAACTTCAGACAGGGGGCGCAATCGGGGAGCTGTTTTTT. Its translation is CASTKLQTGGAIGELFF. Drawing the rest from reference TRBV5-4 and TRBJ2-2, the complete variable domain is ETGVTQSPTHLIKTRGQQVTLRCSSQSGHNTVSWYQQALGQGPQFIFQYYREEENGRGNFPPRFSGLQFPNYSSELNVNALELDDSALYLCASTKLQTGGAIGELFFGEGSRLTVL.

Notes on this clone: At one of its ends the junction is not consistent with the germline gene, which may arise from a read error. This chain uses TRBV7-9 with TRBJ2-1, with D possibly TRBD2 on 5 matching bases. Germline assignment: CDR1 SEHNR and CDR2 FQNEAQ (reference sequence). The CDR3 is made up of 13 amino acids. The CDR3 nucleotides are TGTGCCAGCAGCTCTGGACTCTACAATGAACAGTTCTTC. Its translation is CASSSGLYNEQFF.

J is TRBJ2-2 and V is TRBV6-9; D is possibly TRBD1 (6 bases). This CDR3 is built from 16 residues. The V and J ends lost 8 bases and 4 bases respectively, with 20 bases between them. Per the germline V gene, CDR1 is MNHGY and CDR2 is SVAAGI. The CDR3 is CASGVGTPRPTGELFF. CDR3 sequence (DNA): TGTGCCAGCGGGGTCGGGACACCGCGTCCCACCGGGGAGCTGTTTTTT.

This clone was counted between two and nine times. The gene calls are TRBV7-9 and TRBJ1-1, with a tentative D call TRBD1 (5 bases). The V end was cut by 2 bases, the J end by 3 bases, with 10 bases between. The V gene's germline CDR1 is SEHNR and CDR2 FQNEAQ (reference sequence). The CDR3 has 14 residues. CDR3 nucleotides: TGTGCCAGCAGCTTAAATGGCAGGGACACTGAAGCTTTCTTT. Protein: CASSLNGRDTEAFF.

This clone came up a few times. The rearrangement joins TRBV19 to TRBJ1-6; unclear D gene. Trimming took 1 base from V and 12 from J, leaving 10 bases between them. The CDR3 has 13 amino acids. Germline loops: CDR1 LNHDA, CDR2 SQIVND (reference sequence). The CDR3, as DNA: TGTGCCAGTAGTATAGTAGGCGGCGGACCCCTCCACTTT. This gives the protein CASSIVGGGPLHF.